Below, 24 T cell receptor beta chains from the same sample are listed, as sequenced in a study of beta chain features in type 1 diabetes (dated by TCRdb to the late 2010s). Libraries were constructed by the immunoSEQ multiplex PCR assay. The entire isolated RNA was reverse transcribed using the High Capacity cDNA Reverse Transcription Kit, and thus expressed TCRB transcripts were sequenced. In its TCRdb copy, this immuneACCESS table keeps in-frame sequences only and misses some clones. Where compared with another copy, unresolved V genes explain less than half of these, and the others have no known cause. The sample records approximately 730,000 clones, around an eighth of which are singletons. Jointly, the top ten make up 0.02% to 0.025% of the sample. The antigens these receptors bind are not known. Results and caveats for the whole study, not just this receptor: Type 1 diabetes patients showed a moderate but significant shortening of TCRB CDR3 length in all four CD4+ subsets.

The sequenced sample was naive CD4+ T cells from blood. This sample's cell subset or site label indicates: true naive CD4+ T cells. Receptor source: a man between 18 and 29 years old with type 1 diabetes.

This clone has only a few counts. V is TRBV28 and J is TRBJ2-1, with TRBD1 identical over 7 bases. Germline-derived CDR1 and CDR2 are MDHEN and SYDVKM. The junction had 6 bases not matched to a gene; V was cut back by 7 bases and J by 6 bases. This CDR3 is built from 13 residues. The CDR3 here is CASNIGGGNEQFF. CDR3 nucleotide sequence: TGTGCCAGCAATATAGGGGGCGGCAATGAGCAGTTCTTC.

This clone was detected only a few times. The chain employs TRBV7-2 and TRBJ2-1; perhaps TRBD2 as D (7 bases). The V end was cut by 4 bases, the J end by 3 bases, with 13 bases between. CDR3 length equals 15 residues. Per the germline V gene, CDR1 is SGHTA and CDR2 is FQGNSA. The CDR3 DNA is TGTGCCAGCAGCTACATAGGGGGGGTCTACAATGAGCAGTTCTTC. This sequence encodes CASSYIGGVYNEQFF. Together with reference TRBV7-2 and TRBJ2-1, the CDR3 gives the full variable domain: GAGVSQSPSNKVTEKGKDVELRCDPISGHTALYWYRQSLGQGLEFLIYFQGNSAPDKSGLPSDRFSAERTGGSVSTLTIQRTQQEDSAVYLCASSYIGGVYNEQFFGPGTRLTVL.

CDR3 bases: TGTGCCAGCAGCTTGGAGGGGGCGGCAGATACGCAGTATTTT. Protein sequence: CASSLEGAADTQYF. This rearrangement joins TRBV5-4 to TRBJ2-3, with TRBD1 identical over 7 bases. This CDR3 comprises 14 residues. CDR1 SGHNT and CDR2 YYREEE come from the germline V gene (reference sequence). Trimming cost V 0 bases and J 4 bases; bases outside gene matches: 2.

This clone has just a few counts. The chain has TRBV4-1 and TRBJ2-1; D ambiguous. Germline assignment: CDR1 MGHRA and CDR2 YSYEKL. V lost 2 bases to trimming and J lost 9 bases, with 8 bases between them. The CDR3 has 12 amino acids. The CDR3 region is CASSQSRFEQFF. In nucleotides, the CDR3 is TGCGCCAGCAGCCAATCCCGATTTGAGCAGTTCTTC.

This clone has ten or more counts. The J gene is TRBJ2-7, the V gene TRBV14; D gene unclear. CDR1 SGHDN and CDR2 FVKESK come from the germline V gene. V lost 2 bases, J lost 1 base, and 0 bases lay in between. The CDR3 length is 11 residues. In DNA form, the CDR3 reads TGTGCCAGCAGCCAATCCTACGAGCAGTACTTC. It codes for CASSQSYEQYF.

This clone was found a few times. Other nucleotide sequences in the sample specify the same CDR3. The V gene is TRBV11-2, the J gene TRBJ2-5; D gene uncertain. CDR1 SGHAT and CDR2 FQNNGV come from the germline V gene. The CDR3 spans 12 residues. V was shortened by 1 base and J by 4 bases, with 4 bases between the two germline ends. The CDR3 nucleotides are TGTGCCAGCAGCTTAGTACGAGAGACCCAGTACTTC. Its protein product is CASSLVRETQYF.

In this sample, this clone turned up a few times. The gene calls are TRBV19 and TRBJ2-6; the match to TRBD1 covers 7 bases. Per the germline V gene, CDR1 is LNHDA and CDR2 is SQIVND (reference sequence). The ends lost 4 bases at V and 2 bases at J; junction bases unmatched: 14. The CDR3 extends over 19 amino acids. The CDR3 protein is CASSTPPQGILPGANVLTF. CDR3 DNA sequence: TGTGCCAGTAGTACCCCCCCACAGGGGATCCTTCCTGGGGCCAACGTCCTGACTTTC.

This clone was seen a few times. The chain links TRBV30 to TRBJ1-1; the D gene is possibly TRBD1 (5 bases). This CDR3 contains 12 residues. V lost 5 bases and J lost 7, with 14 bases in between. The V gene's germline CDR1 is GTSNPN and CDR2 SVGIG (reference sequence). In DNA, the CDR3 is TGTGCCTGGGGGACCGGCGGGGGTGAAGCTTTCTTT. Residues: CAWGTGGGEAFF.

The rearrangement links TRBV4-3 to TRBJ2-5; TRBD1 matches at 7 bases. Germline loops: CDR1 LGHNA, CDR2 YSLEER. V lost 1 base to trimming and J lost 5 bases; unmatched junction nucleotides: 4. The CDR3 consists of 14 residues. The chain's CDR3 is CASSQVGTVETQYF. In DNA form, the CDR3 reads TGCGCCAGCAGCCAAGTGGGGACAGTCGAGACCCAGTACTTC.

In its sample, this clone was seen a few times. V gene TRBV28 combines with J gene TRBJ2-7, with D hard to call. This CDR3 spans 13 amino acids. The V gene lost 6 bases and the J gene lost 2 bases, with 11 bases spanning the gap. Germline V gives CDR1 MDHEN, CDR2 SYDVKM. This chain's CDR3 is CASSPASTYEQYF. DNA for the CDR3: TGTGCCAGCAGCCCCGCCAGTACCTACGAGCAGTACTTC. Complete variable domain (other parts from reference TRBV28 and TRBJ2-7): DVKVTQSSRYLVKRTGEKVFLECVQDMDHENMFWYRQDPGLGLRLIYFSYDVKMKEKGDIPEGYSVSREKKERFSLILESASTNQTSMYLCASSPASTYEQYFGPGTRLTVT.

CDR3 sequence (DNA): TGTGCCAGCAGTGAAGCGCGTACTTTCGAAGCTTTCTTT. It yields the protein CASSEARTFEAFF. This chain uses TRBV6-1 with TRBJ1-1; D gene unclear. The V end was cut by 0 bases, the J end by 8 bases, with 10 bases between. The germline gives CDR1 MNHNS, CDR2 SASEGT. The CDR3 spans 13 residues.

In its sample, this clone was seen a few times. The V and J genes are TRBV9 and TRBJ2-1; D may be TRBD1 (6 bases). V lost 0 bases and J lost 3, with 10 bases in between. The CDR3 is 15 residues long. Germline lookup yields CDR1 SGDLS and CDR2 YYNGEE. For the CDR3, the DNA is TGTGCCAGCAGCGTAGAAGGGACACTCTACAATGAGCAGTTCTTC. Its protein product is CASSVEGTLYNEQFF. The full variable domain, in which reference TRBV9 and TRBJ2-1 provide the parts outside the CDR3, is DSGVTQTPKHLITATGQRVTLRCSPRSGDLSVYWYQQSLDQGLQFLIQYYNGEERAKGNILERFSAQQFPDLHSELNLSSLELGDSALYFCASSVEGTLYNEQFFGPGTRLTVL.

This clone was seen more than once but under ten times. V gene TRBV6-5 combines with J gene TRBJ1-1; the D gene is possibly TRBD1 (6 bases). V was clipped by 7 bases and J by 0 bases, with 12 bases between them. This CDR3 is built from 14 residues. Per germline, CDR1 MNHEY and CDR2 SVGAGI. The CDR3 spells CASTRGILNTEAFF. The CDR3 DNA reads as TGTGCCAGCACCAGGGGTATCCTGAACACTGAAGCTTTCTTT.

On this clone: One end of the junction varies from germline; a read error may be responsible. The chain recombines TRBV19 with TRBJ2-6; D may be TRBD2 (6 bases). CDR3 length equals 17 residues. Per the germline V gene, CDR1 is LNHDA and CDR2 is SQIVND (reference sequence). The CDR3: CASGIGDGGPGANVLTF. The DNA of the CDR3 is TGTGCCAGTGGTATAGGAGACGGGGGACCTGGGGCCAACGTCCTGACTTTC.

Comment on this clone: Other DNA sequences in the sample encode the same CDR3. The rearrangement joins TRBV30 to TRBJ1-3; D is uncertain. Trimming pared 0 bases from V and 0 bases from J, leaving 6 bases between. The CDR3 is made up of 14 amino acids. Germline V gene data show CDR1 as GTSNPN and CDR2 as SVGIG (reference sequence). DNA for the CDR3: TGTGCCTGGAGTGTGTTGAGCTCTGGAAACACCATATATTTT. Protein: CAWSVLSSGNTIYF.

This clone was detected only a few times. The DNA for the CDR3 is TGTGCCAGCAGCCCTGACAGGAAAGAGACCCAGTACTTC. Translation gives CASSPDRKETQYF. This chain joins TRBV7-7 and TRBJ2-5; the D gene is possibly TRBD1 (6 bases). The CDR3 has 13 amino acids. V was clipped by 5 bases and J by 3 bases, with 10 bases between them. Germline loops: CDR1 SSHAT, CDR2 FNYEAQ (reference sequence). Based on the CDR3 plus reference TRBV7-7 and TRBJ2-5, the full variable domain is GAGVSQSPRYKVTKRGQDVTLRCDPISSHATLYWYQQALGQGPEFLTYFNYEAQPDKSGLPSDRFSAERPEGSISTLTIQRTEQRDSAMYRCASSPDRKETQYFGPGTRLLVL.

This clone was counted only a few times. The chain employs TRBV5-1 and TRBJ2-7; 8 bases line up with TRBD1. Trimming at V came to 7 bases and at J to 5 bases, leaving 8 bases not matched to a gene. This CDR3 spans 13 amino acids. CDR1 and CDR2 (germline): SGHRS, YFSETQ. The DNA for the CDR3 is TGCGCCAGCTGGGGACAGGTCTCTGACGAGCAGTACTTC. This gives the protein CASWGQVSDEQYF.

As DNA, the CDR3 is TGTGCCAGCAGAATCCACCGGGGGGGCGCCTACAATGAGCAGTTCTTC. Translation gives CASRIHRGGAYNEQFF. The chain is built from TRBV27 and TRBJ2-1, with 8 bases lining up with TRBD2. Germline lookup yields CDR1 MNHEY and CDR2 SMNVEV (reference sequence). This CDR3 contains 16 residues. V lost 6 bases, J lost 2 bases, and 9 bases stayed unmatched.

Notes on this clone: This sample includes further DNA sequences coding for the same CDR3. The chain combines TRBV5-1 with TRBJ2-5; D tentatively fits TRBD1 or TRBD2 (5 bases each). V gave up 0 bases and J gave up 4 bases, with 10 bases separating them. The CDR3 consists of 14 residues. Germline V gene lookup returns CDR1 SGHRS and CDR2 YFSETQ. CDR3 DNA: TGCGCCAGCAGCTTGGGAGGGACCGGAGAGACCCAGTACTTC. Amino acids: CASSLGGTGETQYF.

There are a few counts of this clone. V and J are TRBV29-1 and TRBJ1-1; D not certain. Germline values: CDR1 SQVTM, CDR2 ANQGSEA. The CDR3 has 15 amino acids. With 3 bases removed from V and 10 bases from J, the gap between germline ends came to 24 bases. This CDR3 reads CSVDTVESGARVAFF. In nucleotides, the CDR3 is TGCAGCGTTGACACAGTGGAGAGTGGTGCTCGCGTAGCTTTCTTT. Supplemented by reference TRBV29-1 and TRBJ1-1, the full variable domain reads SAVISQKPSRDICQRGTSLTIQCQVDSQVTMMFWYRQQPGQSLTLIATANQGSEATYESGFVIDKFPISRPNLTFSTLTVSNMSPEDSSIYLCSVDTVESGARVAFFGQGTRLTVV.

This clone was seen a handful of times. Other DNA sequences from this sample encode an identical CDR3 as well. The chain joins TRBV18 to TRBJ2-3, with D hard to call. V was shortened by 6 bases and J by 0 bases, with 7 bases between the two germline ends. This CDR3 region has 13 residues. Germline V gives CDR1 KGHSH, CDR2 LQKENI. This chain's CDR3 is CASSPGSTDTQYF. The CDR3 DNA reads TGTGCCAGCTCCCCAGGAAGCACAGATACGCAGTATTTT.

The V call is TRBV11-3, the J call TRBJ1-2; D is unclear. The CDR3 totals 14 residues. The V gene's germline CDR1 is SGHNT and CDR2 YENEEA. Trimming took off 0 bases at V and 6 bases at J, with 11 bases between the two ends. Here the CDR3 reads CASSLDPTVNGYTF. CDR3 in DNA: TGTGCCAGCAGCTTAGACCCAACCGTTAATGGCTACACCTTC.

A single count supports this clone. The chain is built from TRBV5-1 and TRBJ1-4, with unresolved D. The CDR3 covers 16 residues. V dropped 0 bases and J dropped 6 bases, with 15 bases sitting between them. Germline lookup yields CDR1 SGHRS and CDR2 YFSETQ. The CDR3 loop is CASSLEWGFDYEKLFF. In DNA, the CDR3 is TGCGCCAGCAGCTTGGAATGGGGATTCGATTATGAAAAACTGTTTTTT.

The chain combines TRBV30 with TRBJ1-2, with D possibly being TRBD1 (5 bases). Germline V gene data show CDR1 as GTSNPN and CDR2 as SVGIG (reference sequence). The CDR3 totals 13 residues. V lost 5 bases to trimming and J lost 7 bases, with 17 bases between them. The CDR3 DNA sequence: TGTGCCTGGGGGGTAGGGGACCCCGGTGGCTACACCTTC. Translated, it gives CAWGVGDPGGYTF.